This TCR beta chain was profiled in a study of cytomegalovirus exposure and HLA in healthy donors. Study observations and caveats: Researchers counted over 150 TCR beta chains as cytomegalovirus-associated. Fewer than 20,000 TCR beta sequences were associated with HLA alleles at 0.05 false discovery rate in a later analysis. In an earlier analysis, most TCR beta V segments were productive about 87% or about 30% of the time.

A remark on this clone: Its target is unknown.

The PCR contained 60 Vbeta and 13 Jbeta primers. Assay: immunoSEQ multiplex PCR; the TCRdb copy retains only in-frame clones and omits some. The repertoire holds about 250,000 clones, around 80% seen once, with about 0.28% in the top ten. CDR1 and CDR2 from the germline V gene are SQVTM and ANQGSEA. CDR3 size: 11 residues. The TCR was taken from a girl aged 2 to 9 in good health and CMV-seronegative. Sequencing was performed on PBMCs. The V and J genes are TRBV29-1 and TRBJ2-5; D remains unclear. The last part of the DNA fits TRBJ2-7 better; the J call may be wrong. The CDR3 loop reads CSVFRSGEQYF. Here the CDR3 DNA reads TGCAGCGTTTTTCGGAGTGGCGAGCAGTACTTC.